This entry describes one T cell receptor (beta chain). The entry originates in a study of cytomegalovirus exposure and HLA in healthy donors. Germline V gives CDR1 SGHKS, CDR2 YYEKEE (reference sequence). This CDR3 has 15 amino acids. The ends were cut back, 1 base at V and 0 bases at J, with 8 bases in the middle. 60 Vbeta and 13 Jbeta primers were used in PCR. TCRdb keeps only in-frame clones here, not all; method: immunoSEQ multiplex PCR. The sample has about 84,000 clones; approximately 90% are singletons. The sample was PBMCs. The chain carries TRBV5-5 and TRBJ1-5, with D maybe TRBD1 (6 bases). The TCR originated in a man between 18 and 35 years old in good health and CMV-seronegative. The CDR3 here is CASSLTGFSNQPQHF. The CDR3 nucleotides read TGTGCCAGCAGCTTGACAGGGTTTAGCAATCAGCCCCAGCATTTT.